Listed here are 10 T cell receptor beta chains from one sample, sequenced in a study of response to subunit inactivated influenza vaccine. TCRdb fed the RT-PCR reads into MiXCR, producing one record per CDR3 protein. The data contain 500,000 or so distinct CDR3 sequences, 9.5% to 13% of them singletons. The specimen comprised PBMCs from blood, sampled more than 35 days after vaccination. These receptors were taken from a man in his fifties who received an inactivated influenza vaccine.

This clonotype was seen ten or more times. DNA for the CDR3: TGCGCCAGCAGCCAGGAACTCAACTATGGCTACACCTTC. This translates into CASSQELNYGYTF. The V and J genes are TRBV4-1 and TRBJ1-2; D is undetermined. Germline loops: CDR1 MGHRA, CDR2 YSYEKL. CDR3 length: 13 residues. V was pared by 3 bases and J by 2 bases, with 7 bases between.

With respect to this clonotype: An end of the junction differs from the germline gene, which may be a read error. The V call is TRBV7-8, the J call TRBJ2-1; D uncertain. CDR1 SGHVS and CDR2 FQNEAQ come from the germline V gene. The CDR3 has 12 amino acids. The CDR3 region is CTSSSTNNEQFF. In DNA form, the CDR3 reads TGTACCAGCAGCAGTACTAACAATGAGCAGTTCTTC. The variable domain in full, with the rest retrieved from reference TRBV7-8 and TRBJ2-1, is GAGVSQSPRYKVAKRGQDVALRCDPISGHVSLFWYQQALGQGPEFLTYFQNEAQLDKSGLPSDRFFAERPEGSVSTLKIQRTQQEDSAVYLCTSSSTNNEQFFGPGTRLTVL.

This clonotype was recorded at least ten times. The V and J genes are TRBV29-1 and TRBJ2-7; 8 nucleotides line up with TRBD1. V lost 1 base to trimming and J lost 2 bases; unmatched junction nucleotides: 7. Germline lookup yields CDR1 SQVTM and CDR2 ANQGSEA. The CDR3 runs 15 residues. CDR3 nucleotides: TGCAGCGTTGAAGCGACCGGGACAGGTACCTACGAGCAGTACTTC. Its translation is CSVEATGTGTYEQYF.

For this clonotype: An end of the junction differs from the germline gene, which may be a read error. This chain links TRBV7-7 with TRBJ2-3; D ambiguous. Germline V lookup: CDR1 SSHAT, CDR2 FNYEAQ (reference sequence). There are 16 residues in the CDR3. CDR3 residues: CASSLGTSQSTDTQYF. The DNA for the CDR3 is TGTGCTAGCAGCTTAGGTACCTCCCAAAGCACAGATACGCAGTATTTT.

With respect to this clonotype: Possible read error: a much larger clone is one base away. This sequence joins TRBV7-2 and TRBJ2-3; D is unresolved. V lost 5 bases and J lost 2, with 17 bases in between. Germline values: CDR1 SGHTA, CDR2 FQGNSA. The CDR3 spans 16 residues. The CDR3 spells CASSPPGLAHTDTQYF. In nucleotides, the CDR3 is TGTGCCAGCAGCCCACCGGGCTTAGCTCACACAGATACGCAGTATTTT.

The sample holds many counts of this clonotype. The chain is built from TRBV5-6 and TRBJ2-1, with 7 bases fitting TRBD1. V gave up 6 bases and J gave up 4 bases; unmatched junction bases: 4. This CDR3 region has 13 residues. Germline values: CDR1 SGHDT, CDR2 YYEEEE. The CDR3 sequence is CASTGQVYNEQFF. CDR3 nucleotide sequence: TGTGCCAGCACCGGACAGGTATACAATGAGCAGTTCTTC.

The chain has TRBV15 and TRBJ2-2; no reliable D call. V was clipped by 0 bases and J by 2 bases, with 13 bases between them. This CDR3 comprises 17 residues. Germline V gives CDR1 LNHNV, CDR2 YYDKDF (reference sequence). The DNA of the CDR3 is TGTGCCACCAGCAGAGATCTGGGAAGGGAAAACACCGGGGAGCTGTTTTTT. It translates to CATSRDLGRENTGELFF. Variable domain in full (rest from reference TRBV15 and TRBJ2-2): DAMVIQNPRYQVTQFGKPVTLSCSQTLNHNVMYWYQQKSSQAPKLLFHYYDKDFNNEADTPDNFQSRRPNTSFCFLDIRSPGLGDTAMYLCATSRDLGRENTGELFFGEGSRLTVL.

The J gene is TRBJ2-1, the V gene TRBV11-3; TRBD2 might be the D (5 bases). The germline V gene encodes CDR1 SGHNT and CDR2 YENEEA. This CDR3 comprises 15 residues. Trimming removed 4 bases at V and 4 bases at J, with 14 bases between. In DNA, the CDR3 is TGTGCCAGCAGCTCTGAAGCGGTTTCGTACAATGAGCAGTTCTTC. Its translation is CASSSEAVSYNEQFF.

The chain links TRBV5-5 to TRBJ2-4; no clear D. Germline lookup yields CDR1 SGHKS and CDR2 YYEKEE (reference sequence). The CDR3 covers 18 residues. Trimming took 3 bases from V and 0 from J, leaving 19 bases between them. In DNA form, the CDR3 reads TGTGCCAGCAGCTACTCACAGAACCTATTACTAGCCAAAAACATTCAGTACTTC. Its translation is CASSYSQNLLLAKNIQYF. Based on the CDR3 plus reference TRBV5-5 and TRBJ2-4, the full variable domain is DAGVTQSPTHLIKTRGQQVTLRCSPISGHKSVSWYQQVLGQGPQFIFQYYEKEERGRGNFPDRFSARQFPNYSSELNVNALLLGDSALYLCASSYSQNLLLAKNIQYFGAGTRLSVL.

This clonotype was seen a few times. J is TRBJ2-1 and V is TRBV20-1; TRBD2 matches 10 bases. J was trimmed by 3 bases and V by 5 bases; bases with no gene match: 13. The V gene's germline CDR1 is DFQATT and CDR2 SNEGSKA (reference sequence). This CDR3 is built from 17 residues. The DNA for the CDR3 is TGCAGTGCTCCAGCCGGGACTAGCGCCGATAACTACAATGAGCAGTTCTTC. Protein product: CSAPAGTSADNYNEQFF.